Following are 14 T cell receptor beta chains from one sample sequenced in a study of cytomegalovirus exposure and HLA in healthy donors. 60 Vbeta and 13 Jbeta primers were used in PCR. TCRdb's copy holds only in-frame clones and misses some; the assay was immunoSEQ multiplex PCR. Of about 140,000 clones in the sample, about 80% are singletons; the top ten hold around 3.7%. What was sequenced was PBMCs. The receptors come from a young man in good health and CMV-seronegative.

The CDR3 DNA follows: TGCGCCAGCAGCTTGGGTCAGGGAATTGTCTCCGGAGAGACCCAGTACTTC. Amino acids: CASSLGQGIVSGETQYF. The gene calls are TRBV5-1 and TRBJ2-5; a possible D gene is TRBD1 (5 bases). Germline CDR1 SGHRS, CDR2 YFSETQ. CDR3 length: 17 residues. V lost 0 bases and J 4 bases, leaving 19 bases between the germline ends.

This clone was counted between two and nine times. V is TRBV7-3 and J is TRBJ2-3; 13 bases are a match to TRBD2. The CDR3 runs 19 residues. Trimming cost V 4 bases and J 1 base; bases outside gene matches: 11. From germline, CDR1 is SGHTA and CDR2 FQGTGA. Here the CDR3 reads CASSSRRLGLAGGTDTQYF. In DNA, the CDR3 is TGTGCCAGCAGCTCCCGCCGACTTGGACTAGCGGGGGGCACAGATACGCAGTATTTT.

The V gene is TRBV9, the J gene TRBJ2-1; 10 bases agree with TRBD2. Germline CDR1 and CDR2: SGDLS and YYNGEE. The CDR3 runs to 15 residues. Germline trimming cut 4 bases from V and 4 bases from J; bases unmatched to any gene: 5. CDR3 nucleotide sequence: TGTGCCAGCAGCCCTGGACTAGCGGAGTACAATGAGCAGTTCTTC. Protein sequence: CASSPGLAEYNEQFF. Using reference TRBV9 and TRBJ2-1 for the parts outside the CDR3, the full variable domain is DSGVTQTPKHLITATGQRVTLRCSPRSGDLSVYWYQQSLDQGLQFLIQYYNGEERAKGNILERFSAQQFPDLHSELNLSSLELGDSALYFCASSPGLAEYNEQFFGPGTRLTVL.

This clone was recorded once. This sequence joins TRBV6-5 and TRBJ2-3; 9 bases align to TRBD1. The CDR3 totals 13 residues. J was trimmed by 11 bases and V by 6 bases; bases with no gene match: 9. Germline CDR1 is MNHEY and CDR2 is SVGAGI. This chain's CDR3 is CASRTGGGDGQYF. CDR3 sequence (DNA): TGTGCCAGCAGGACAGGGGGTGGGGATGGGCAGTATTTT.

This clone was counted a few times. The V call is TRBV11-2, the J call TRBJ2-1, with 10 bases lining up with TRBD1. The CDR3 sequence is 16 residues long. After removal of 5 bases from V and 7 bases from J, the junction contained 11 bases not matched to a gene. Germline CDR1 and CDR2: SGHAT and FQNNGV. Here the CDR3 DNA reads TGTGCCAGCAGCCAAAACCGGGACAGGGGATTAAATGAGCAGTTCTTC. Translation: CASSQNRDRGLNEQFF. The complete variable domain, with remaining parts taken from reference TRBV11-2 and TRBJ2-1, reads EAGVAQSPRYKIIEKRQSVAFWCNPISGHATLYWYQQILGQGPKLLIQFQNNGVVDDSQLPKDRFSAERLKGVDSTLKIQPAKLEDSAVYLCASSQNRDRGLNEQFFGPGTRLTVL.

This clone was counted only a few times. This rearrangement joins TRBV9 to TRBJ2-3, with TRBD1 matching 7 bases. In germline, CDR1 is SGDLS, CDR2 YYNGEE. With V trimmed by 0 bases and J by 5 bases, 9 bases remained unmatched. CDR3 length equals 16 residues. CDR3 loop: CASSVANRGWEDTQYF. The CDR3 DNA reads as TGTGCCAGCAGCGTAGCGAACAGGGGATGGGAAGATACGCAGTATTTT.

CDR3 DNA: TGTGCCAGCAGCTCCCCACCGGTAGTTGGTGAAAAACTGTTTTTT. As protein: CASSSPPVVGEKLFF. The V gene is TRBV11-2, the J gene TRBJ1-4, with D hard to call. V was trimmed by 4 bases and J by 7 bases, leaving 16 bases between them. The CDR3 has 15 amino acids. Germline CDR1 reads SGHAT; CDR2 reads FQNNGV.

This rearrangement joins TRBV6-1 to TRBJ2-7; the match to TRBD2 covers 7 bases. V trimming: 5 bases; J trimming: 2 bases; junction bases outside the gene matches: 6. Germline CDR1 and CDR2: MNHNS and SASEGT. The CDR3 runs to 14 residues. CDR3 DNA: TGTGCCAGCAGTCTATCAGGGAGGGCCTACGAGCAGTACTTC. Translated, it gives CASSLSGRAYEQYF.

The chain employs TRBV11-2 and TRBJ1-1; a possible D gene is TRBD1 (6 bases). Germline V CDR1 and CDR2: SGHAT, FQNNGV. V lost 5 bases and J 4 bases, leaving 14 bases between the germline ends. This CDR3 region has 14 residues. CDR3 protein: CASSPRGSGTEAFF. CDR3 DNA sequence: TGTGCCAGCAGCCCCAGGGGTTCGGGCACTGAAGCTTTCTTT.

This clone was counted a single time. V gene TRBV5-1 combines with J gene TRBJ2-7; weak D call: TRBD1 (6 bases). V lost 0 bases and J lost 0, with 10 bases in between. The CDR3 contains 15 residues. The germline V gene has CDR1 SGHRS and CDR2 YFSETQ. The DNA of the CDR3 is TGCGCCAGCAGCTTGGCACAGGGCTACTCCTACGAGCAGTACTTC. Its protein product is CASSLAQGYSYEQYF.

V gene TRBV7-2 combines with J gene TRBJ2-2, with TRBD2 identical over 11 bases. CDR1 and CDR2 (germline): SGHTA, FQGNSA. V was pared by 7 bases and J by 5 bases, with 15 bases of the junction left unmatched. The CDR3 has 18 residues. The CDR3 here is CASTRGGTSGRWTGELFF. CDR3 DNA: TGTGCCAGCACCCGTGGAGGAACTAGCGGGAGATGGACCGGGGAGCTGTTTTTT.

This rearrangement joins TRBV29-1 to TRBJ1-2; 10 positions agree with TRBD1. The CDR3 spans 17 residues. Germline V gene sequence: CDR1 SQVTM, CDR2 ANQGSEA. Trimming removed 0 bases from V and 4 bases from J; junction bases left unmatched: 11. The CDR3 here is CSVEDWGQGFRRYGYTF. CDR3 nucleotide sequence: TGCAGCGTTGAAGATTGGGGACAGGGGTTTCGGCGCTATGGCTACACCTTC.

Of note for this clone: The same CDR3 arises from other DNA sequences in this sample as well. This chain joins TRBV29-1 and TRBJ1-4; 8 nucleotides line up with TRBD1. This CDR3 is built from 16 residues. Germline V CDR1 and CDR2: SQVTM, ANQGSEA. J lost 7 bases, V lost 0 bases, and 10 bases had no gene match. CDR3 loop: CSVEDLRDRGIEKLFF. The DNA for the CDR3 is TGCAGCGTTGAAGATCTTCGAGACAGGGGTATTGAAAAACTGTTTTTT.

The rearrangement joins TRBV18 to TRBJ2-5; no definite D call. Germline assignment: CDR1 KGHSH and CDR2 LQKENI. The V end was cut by 3 bases, the J end by 1 base, with 9 bases between. CDR3 length: 14 amino acids. DNA of the CDR3: TGTGCCAGCTCACCTCCTATGCCCCAAGAGACCCAGTACTTC. Protein: CASSPPMPQETQYF.